This TCR beta chain was sequenced for a study of tumor-infiltrating lymphocytes in localized non-small cell lung cancer. Trimming cost V 2 bases and J 11 bases, with 10 bases left between them. The CDR3 covers 11 residues. Method: immunoSEQ multiplex PCR; TCRdb's copy keeps in-frame clones and lacks some. The sample comprises 10,000 to 15,000 clones, roughly 85% of which are singletons, and roughly 12% rests with the top ten. This TCR was sampled from a human donor with non-small cell lung cancer. The J gene is TRBJ2-5, the V gene TRBV5-7; D perhaps matches TRBD2 (6 bases). TRBV5-7 is assigned to the ORF class and has an uncertain function. Sequenced sample: uninvolved lung tissue not adjacent to the tumor. CDR3 coding DNA: TGTGCCAGCAGCTTCCTTCGGGAGCAGTACTTC. This sequence encodes CASSFLREQYF.